Sequencing of this T cell receptor (beta chain) was carried out in a study of blood T cell repertoires in COVID-19. As for the study in general: The analysed material was cDNA or gDNA that came from T cells, B-cell-depleted T cells, or PBMCs.

Original data processing: Estimates of nucleated cell counts were drawn from the amplification of reference gene primers. Generated by immunoSEQ multiplex PCR, the TCRdb table keeps only in-frame clones and is missing some. That table gives V, J and clone size, and the DNA gave D and trimming. The repertoire includes about 44,000 clones, approximately 88% of them detected once, and 1% to 1.5% sits in the top ten. CDR3 length equals 15 residues. CDR1 is LGHNA and CDR2 is YNFKEQ in the germline V gene. The V and J ends lost 2 bases and 5 bases, in that order; junction bases with no gene match: 1. The receptor's source is a woman aged 35 to 49 with acute or convalescent COVID-19. Sequenced input: peripheral blood. The chain links TRBV4-2 to TRBJ2-1, with 12 bases fitting TRBD2. The CDR3 DNA follows: TGTGCCAGCAGCCAACTAGCGGGGGGGAACAATGAGCAGTTCTTC. It yields the protein CASSQLAGGNNEQFF.